This T cell receptor (beta chain) was identified during a study of identical twins. Regarding the study as a whole: Within twin pairs, the out-of-frame alpha sequences they shared showed excess low generation probability. The presence of invariant MAIT and iNKT cells could partly confound analyses of zero-insertion sequences. In beta out-of-frame sequences, the excess sharing between twins was weaker.

This clonotype has ten or more counts. Its specificity is unknown. From the 5' RACE reads, TCRdb called clonotypes with MiXCR, one entry per CDR3 protein. The sample holds about 280,000 distinct CDR3 sequences, 8% to 9% seen once. The germline V gene encodes CDR1 MGHRA and CDR2 YSYEKL. The ends were cut back, 4 bases at V and 3 bases at J, with 16 bases in the middle. This CDR3 is 16 amino acids long. These data were likewise used in another study, on yellow fever vaccine responses in identical twins.

This receptor was identified in a woman between 18 and 29 years old in good health. This chain uses TRBV4-1 with TRBJ2-1; D is possibly TRBD1 (5 bases). The specimen sequenced was memory (CD45RO+) T cells sorted from blood. The CDR3 DNA reads TGCGCCAGCAGCCGCGAGCCGGCAGGGAACTACAATGAGCAGTTCTTC. This sequence encodes CASSREPAGNYNEQFF.